A selection of T cell receptor beta chains follows, all from one sample in a study of T cell changes during pregnancy in multiple sclerosis. The method was immunoSEQ multiplex PCR; TCRdb's version includes in-frame clones alone and lacks a portion of them. The data show about 100,000 clones, approximately 90% seen once. The sequencing used peripheral blood, collected after pregnancy. The receptors shown here come from a female donor with multiple sclerosis, enrolled in a pregnancy study. Each CDR3 is given with its conserved first and last residue. The D gene is left open where the match is weak. Only part of the rows carry a size: once, few, many, or a class if the clone is expanded.

v_gene	len	j_gene	abundance	d_gene	CDR3aa	CDR3nt
TRBV6-5	13	TRBJ2-7	.	TRBD1	CASRGTANYEQYF	TGTGCCAGCAGGGGGACAGCCAACTACGAGCAGTACTTC
TRBV5-1	17	TRBJ1-1	.	.	CASSLDGEWGFSTEAFF	TGCGCCAGCAGCTTGGACGGAGAATGGGGCTTTAGCACTGAAGCTTTCTTT
TRBV21-1	14	TRBJ1-6	.	.	CASFGQDYNSPLHF	TGTGCCAGCTTTGGACAGGACTATAATTCACCCCTCCACTTT
TRBV11-2	16	TRBJ2-2	.	TRBD2	CASSFPREGVTGELFF	TGTGCCAGCAGTTTCCCAAGGGAGGGTGTCACCGGGGAGCTGTTTTTT
TRBV6-1	13	TRBJ1-2	.	.	CASSAGQFYGYTF	TGTGCCAGCAGTGCGGGACAATTCTATGGCTACACCTTC
TRBV13	14	TRBJ2-3	.	.	CASSLTGYGDTQYF	TGTGCCAGCAGCTTGACAGGTTATGGAGATACGCAGTATTTT
TRBV11-3	15	TRBJ2-3	.	.	CASSLDGRSTDTQYF	TGTGCCAGCAGCTTAGACGGGAGAAGCACAGATACGCAGTATTTT
TRBV29-1	13	TRBJ1-2	.	TRBD1	CSVLGQGAEGYTF	TGCAGCGTTTTAGGCCAGGGGGCTGAGGGCTACACCTTC
TRBV4-1	14	TRBJ1-1	.	TRBD1	CASSLGQGETEAFF	TGCGCCAGCAGCCTAGGACAGGGGGAGACTGAAGCTTTCTTT
TRBV19	15	TRBJ1-6	.	.	CASSLLQTYNSPLHF	TGTGCCAGTAGCCTCTTACAGACATATAATTCACCCCTCCACTTT
TRBV6-6	14	TRBJ1-1	once	.	CASRPTNRETEAFF	TGTGCCAGCAGACCCACCAACAGGGAGACTGAAGCTTTCTTT
TRBV9	17	TRBJ2-3	.	TRBD1	CASSAELTGASTDTQYF	TGTGCCAGCAGCGCGGAACTGACAGGGGCCAGCACAGATACGCAGTATTTT
TRBV6-6	16	TRBJ2-7	.	.	CASSYSAGDSSYEQYF	TGTGCCAGCAGTTACTCGGCAGGGGATAGCTCCTACGAGCAGTACTTC
TRBV14	19	TRBJ2-3	.	TRBD2	CASSQGQGTSGGPRDTQYF	TGTGCCAGCAGCCAAGGCCAAGGGACTAGCGGGGGGCCGCGAGATACGCAGTATTTT
TRBV10-3	14	TRBJ1-1	.	TRBD1	CAISFQGVNTEAFF	TGTGCCATCAGCTTCCAGGGGGTTAACACTGAAGCTTTCTTT
TRBV19	16	TRBJ2-1	.	.	CATSPYRGGSYNEQFF	TGTGCCACCTCACCATACAGGGGGGGCTCCTACAATGAGCAGTTCTTC
TRBV9	13	TRBJ1-2	.	TRBD1	CASSEGQGVGYTF	TGTGCCAGCAGCGAAGGACAGGGCGTTGGCTACACCTTC